The 20 T cell receptor beta chains in this list originate from one sample, sequenced in a study of T cell repertoires in cytomegalovirus infection. TCRdb re-called the reads with MiXCR, one entry per CDR3 protein. The sample lists hundreds of thousands of distinct CDR3 sequences; around 18% were seen once. The material sequenced was PBMCs. The receptor set was obtained from a human donor in good health (CMV status not recorded). Some clones in this sample may be carry-over from other donors' samples.

This chain uses TRBV20-1 with TRBJ1-5, with 7 bases lining up with TRBD1. This CDR3 contains 14 residues. Germline CDR1 reads DFQATT; CDR2 reads SNEGSKA (reference sequence). J gave up 5 bases and V 1 base, and 5 bases lay outside the gene matches. CDR3 residues: CSARGDREDQPQHF. The CDR3 region has the DNA TGCAGTGCTAGAGGAGACAGGGAGGATCAGCCCCAGCATTTT.

This clonotype was counted between two and nine times. This chain connects TRBV11-2 to TRBJ1-6, with D maybe TRBD1 (6 bases). This CDR3 has 15 amino acids. The germline V and J ends were trimmed by 6 bases and 7 bases, with 16 bases remaining between them. The V gene's germline CDR1 is SGHAT and CDR2 FQNNGV. CDR3 coding DNA: TGTGCCAGCAGTTCACAGGGAAGGGAAAATTCACCCCTCCACTTT. Translation: CASSSQGRENSPLHF.

This clonotype was seen more than once but under ten times. The chain combines TRBV7-8 with TRBJ2-7, with D maybe TRBD2 (6 bases). CDR3 length: 16 amino acids. Trimming took 3 bases from V and 0 from J, leaving 15 bases between them. Germline V gene sequence: CDR1 SGHVS, CDR2 FQNEAQ. The CDR3 here is CASSFAGTRNSYEQYF. The CDR3 nucleotides read TGTGCCAGCAGCTTTGCCGGGACTCGCAACTCCTACGAGCAGTACTTC.

On this clonotype: Being one base from a much bigger clone, this may be a read error. The chain has TRBV6-1 and TRBJ1-5; no definite D call. This CDR3 region has 16 residues. Germline V gives CDR1 MNHNS, CDR2 SASEGT. Trimming removed 7 bases at V and 5 bases at J, with 21 bases between. The CDR3 coding sequence is TGTGCCAGCAACCCCGCGAGGGCCGGGAGTGATCAGCCCCAGCATTTT. It encodes CASNPARAGSDQPQHF.

There are many counts of this clonotype. V gene TRBV7-2 combines with J gene TRBJ2-4; D remains unclear. This CDR3 region has 14 residues. V lost 2 bases, J lost 1 base, and 6 bases lay in between. Germline assignment: CDR1 SGHTA and CDR2 FQGNSA. The CDR3 loop reads CASSLNRAKNIQYF. The CDR3 region has the DNA TGTGCCAGCAGCTTAAACCGGGCCAAAAACATTCAGTACTTC.

This clonotype came up a few times. The rearrangement joins TRBV7-2 to TRBJ2-1, with 9 bases aligning to TRBD2. The ends lost 4 bases at V and 2 bases at J; junction bases unmatched: 3. This CDR3 is built from 15 residues. In germline, CDR1 is SGHTA, CDR2 FQGNSA. The CDR3 region has the DNA TGTGCCAGCAGCTCGGGGACTAGCACCTACAATGAGCAGTTCTTC. It yields the protein CASSSGTSTYNEQFF. Variable domain in full (rest from reference TRBV7-2 and TRBJ2-1): GAGVSQSPSNKVTEKGKDVELRCDPISGHTALYWYRQSLGQGLEFLIYFQGNSAPDKSGLPSDRFSAERTGGSVSTLTIQRTQQEDSAVYLCASSSGTSTYNEQFFGPGTRLTVL.

The rearrangement joins TRBV7-2 to TRBJ1-6; TRBD1 is a possible D gene (5 bases). The CDR3 has 15 residues. Germline lookup yields CDR1 SGHTA and CDR2 FQGNSA. V lost 2 bases and J lost 9, with 14 bases in between. As DNA, the CDR3 is TGTGCCAGCAGCTTAAGTACGGGGACTGGTTCACCCCTCCACTTT. The encoded protein is CASSLSTGTGSPLHF.

This clonotype was detected many times. The rearrangement joins TRBV28 to TRBJ2-7, with D tentatively TRBD1 (7 bases). The V and J ends lost 8 bases and 3 bases respectively, with 14 bases between them. Germline V CDR1 and CDR2: MDHEN, SYDVKM. The CDR3 has 13 residues. The DNA of the CDR3 is TGTGCCAGCCAGGAGGGGGCCCTCTACGAGCAGTACTTC. Translated: CASQEGALYEQYF.

This clonotype was seen more than once but under ten times. DNA of the CDR3: TGCAGCGTTGAAGAAAGACCGGGGGCTTTCTTT. Residues: CSVEERPGAFF. The chain combines TRBV29-1 with TRBJ1-1; D unresolved. Between the trimmed V and J ends, which lost 0 bases and 11 bases, there was a span of 10 bases. The length of the CDR3 is 11 residues. CDR1 and CDR2 (germline): SQVTM, ANQGSEA.

As for this clonotype: A clone one base away is much larger, so this may be a read error. V is TRBV7-6 and J is TRBJ1-6; no definite D call. This CDR3 has 16 residues. CDR1 is SGHVS, CDR2 FNYEAQ, per germline. CDR3 sequence: CASRRGKGQYISPLHF. For the CDR3, the DNA is TGTGCCAGCAGGAGAGGGAAAGGGCAGTATATTTCACCCCTCCACTTT. The complete variable domain, with remaining parts taken from reference TRBV7-6 and TRBJ1-6, reads GAGVSQSPRYKVTKRGQDVALRCDPISGHVSLYWYRQALGQGPEFLTYFNYEAQQDKSGLPNDRFSAERPEGSISTLTIQRTEQRDSAMYRCASRRGKGQYISPLHFGNGTRLTVT.

About this clonotype: A much larger clone differs by one base, so this may be a read error. The V and J genes are TRBV7-8 and TRBJ2-7; 7 nucleotides match TRBD1. This CDR3 contains 14 residues. The J segment lost 0 bases and the V segment lost 4 bases, leaving 3 bases of the junction unmatched. The V gene's germline CDR1 is SGHVS and CDR2 FQNEAQ. The CDR3 DNA is TGTGCCAGCAGCTCACAGGGGAGCTCCTACGAGCAGTACTTC. Protein: CASSSQGSSYEQYF.

At least ten counts were recorded for this clonotype. The J gene is TRBJ2-1, the V gene TRBV14; D is perhaps TRBD2 (6 bases). The CDR3 runs 15 residues. With 7 bases removed from V and 3 bases from J, the gap between germline ends came to 16 bases. The germline V gene has CDR1 SGHDN and CDR2 FVKESK. The CDR3 coding sequence is TGTGCCAGCAACCGAGCGGGTGGGGGCTACAATGAGCAGTTCTTC. Its translation: CASNRAGGGYNEQFF.

A note on this clonotype: Given a much more abundant clone one base away, this may be a read error. The V and J genes are TRBV7-9 and TRBJ2-3; no clear D gene. CDR1 is SEHNR, CDR2 FQNEAQ, per germline (reference sequence). The CDR3 runs to 13 residues. The V and J ends lost 4 bases and 5 bases respectively, with 10 bases between them. This chain's CDR3 is CASSSKYRDTQYF. In DNA form, the CDR3 reads TGTGCCAGCAGCTCAAAATATAGAGATACGCAGTATTTT.

V and J are TRBV2 and TRBJ2-6, with 12 nucleotides matching TRBD1. V trimming: 7 bases; J trimming: 2 bases; junction bases outside the gene matches: 6. Germline-derived CDR1 and CDR2 are SNHLY and FYNNEI. This CDR3 region has 17 residues. The CDR3 region is CASTPGTGGTGANVLTF. In DNA, the CDR3 is TGTGCCAGCACCCCCGGGACAGGGGGCACTGGGGCCAACGTCCTGACTTTC. Combining the CDR3 with reference TRBV2 and TRBJ2-6 gives the whole variable domain EPEVTQTPSHQVTQMGQEVILRCVPISNHLYFYWYRQILGQKVEFLVSFYNNEISEKSEIFDDQFSVERPDGSNFTLKIRSTKLEDSAMYFCASTPGTGGTGANVLTFGAGSRLTVL.

This clonotype occurred a few times. This sequence joins TRBV4-3 and TRBJ2-2; D remains unclear. CDR1 and CDR2 (germline): LGHNA, YSLEER. V dropped 4 bases and J dropped 4 bases, with 16 bases sitting between them. The CDR3 extends over 16 amino acids. The CDR3 DNA follows: TGCGCCAGCAGCCCTTCCATTAGGCCACTCACCGGGGAGCTGTTTTTT. Its protein product is CASSPSIRPLTGELFF.

There are many counts of this clonotype. J is TRBJ1-2 and V is TRBV10-3; 8 positions agree with TRBD1. Germline values: CDR1 ENHRY, CDR2 SYGVKD. The ends lost 8 bases at V and 2 bases at J; junction bases unmatched: 4. This CDR3 region has 13 residues. CDR3 region: CAISQGENYGYTF. The CDR3, as DNA: TGTGCCATCTCACAGGGGGAAAACTATGGCTACACCTTC.

This clonotype was seen repeatedly, ten times or more. This CDR3 reads CASSRGRAYNEQFF. In DNA, the CDR3 is TGTGCCAGCAGCAGGGGGCGGGCCTACAATGAGCAGTTCTTC. The chain couples TRBV7-2 to TRBJ2-1; 7 bases line up with TRBD1. Trimming took 5 bases from V and 2 from J; bases not matched to a gene: 3. The length of the CDR3 is 14 residues. Germline CDR1 and CDR2: SGHTA and FQGNSA. The full variable domain, completed using reference TRBV7-2 and TRBJ2-1, is GAGVSQSPSNKVTEKGKDVELRCDPISGHTALYWYRQSLGQGLEFLIYFQGNSAPDKSGLPSDRFSAERTGGSVSTLTIQRTQQEDSAVYLCASSRGRAYNEQFFGPGTRLTVL.

This chain uses TRBV7-9 with TRBJ1-1; D not certain. The CDR3 spans 13 residues. Germline CDR1 reads SEHNR; CDR2 reads FQNEAQ (reference sequence). Trimming took off 5 bases at V and 6 bases at J, with 13 bases between the two ends. CDR3 in amino acids: CASSPVQPAEAFF. CDR3 nucleotide sequence: TGTGCCAGCAGCCCGGTGCAACCGGCTGAAGCTTTCTTT. Looking up the rest from reference TRBV7-9 and TRBJ1-1 gives the full variable domain: DTGVSQNPRHKITKRGQNVTFRCDPISEHNRLYWYRQTLGQGPEFLTYFQNEAQLEKSRLLSDRFSAERPKGSFSTLEIQRTEQGDSAMYLCASSPVQPAEAFFGQGTRLTVV.

This clonotype was detected ten times or more. This chain uses TRBV10-3 with TRBJ2-5, with D perhaps TRBD2 (5 bases). The V end was cut by 2 bases, the J end by 3 bases, with 10 bases between. The CDR3 loop spans 14 amino acids. Germline V lookup: CDR1 ENHRY, CDR2 SYGVKD. CDR3 nucleotides: TGTGCCATCAGTGAGGGACTTTCAAAAGAGACCCAGTACTTC. Amino acid sequence: CAISEGLSKETQYF.

The chain is built from TRBV20-1 and TRBJ2-1, with TRBD2 matching over 8 bases. The CDR3 extends over 15 amino acids. J lost 7 bases, V lost 2 bases, and 10 bases had no gene match. Germline-derived CDR1 and CDR2 are DFQATT and SNEGSKA (reference sequence). The CDR3 bases are TGCAGTGCTAGAACTAAAGGACTAGCAGGGAATGAGCAGTTCTTC. Translating gives CSARTKGLAGNEQFF.